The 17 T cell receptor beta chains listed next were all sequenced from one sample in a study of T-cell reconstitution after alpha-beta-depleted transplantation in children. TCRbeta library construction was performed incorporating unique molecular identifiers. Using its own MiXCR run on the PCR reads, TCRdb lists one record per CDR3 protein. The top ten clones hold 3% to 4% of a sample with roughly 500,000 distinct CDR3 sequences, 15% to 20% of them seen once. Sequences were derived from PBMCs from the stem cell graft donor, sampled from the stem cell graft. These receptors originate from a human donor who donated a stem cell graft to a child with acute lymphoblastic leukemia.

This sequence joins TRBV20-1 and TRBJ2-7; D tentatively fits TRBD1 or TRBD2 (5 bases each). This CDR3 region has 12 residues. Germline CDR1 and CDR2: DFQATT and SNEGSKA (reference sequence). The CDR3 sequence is CRAPGPAYEQYF. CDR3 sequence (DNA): TGCAGGGCACCGGGACCAGCCTACGAGCAGTACTTC.

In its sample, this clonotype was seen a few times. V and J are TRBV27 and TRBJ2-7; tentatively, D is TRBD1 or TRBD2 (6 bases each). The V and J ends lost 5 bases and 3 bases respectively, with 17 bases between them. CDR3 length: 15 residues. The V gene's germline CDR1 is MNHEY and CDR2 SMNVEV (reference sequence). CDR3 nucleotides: TGTGCCAGCAGTCCGGGGGCTGGGGGACTCTACGAGCAGTACTTC. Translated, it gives CASSPGAGGLYEQYF.

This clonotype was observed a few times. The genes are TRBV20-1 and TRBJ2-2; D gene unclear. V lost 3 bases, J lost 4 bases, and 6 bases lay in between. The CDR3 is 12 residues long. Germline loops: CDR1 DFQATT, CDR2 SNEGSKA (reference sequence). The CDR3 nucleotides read TGCAGTGCTAGCTTGGTCACCGGGGAGCTGTTTTTT. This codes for CSASLVTGELFF.

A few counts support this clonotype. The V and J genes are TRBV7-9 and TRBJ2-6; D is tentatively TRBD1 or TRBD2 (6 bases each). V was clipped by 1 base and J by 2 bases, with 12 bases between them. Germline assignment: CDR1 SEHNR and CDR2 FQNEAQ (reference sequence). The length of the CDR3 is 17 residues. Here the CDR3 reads CASSLVYGGTGANVLTF. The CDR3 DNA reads TGTGCCAGCAGCTTAGTCTACGGGGGCACTGGGGCCAACGTCCTGACTTTC.

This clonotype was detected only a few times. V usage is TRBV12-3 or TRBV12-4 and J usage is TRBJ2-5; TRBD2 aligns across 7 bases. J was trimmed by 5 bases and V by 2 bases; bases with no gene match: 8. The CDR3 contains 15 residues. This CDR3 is CASSLSRGVKETQYF. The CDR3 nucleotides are TGTGCCAGCAGTTTATCTCGGGGGGTAAAGGAGACCCAGTACTTC.

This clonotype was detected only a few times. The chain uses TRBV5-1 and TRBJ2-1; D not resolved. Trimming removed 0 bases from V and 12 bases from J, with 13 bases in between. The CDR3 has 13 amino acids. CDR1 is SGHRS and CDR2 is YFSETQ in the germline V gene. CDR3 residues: CASSLAGGKGQFF. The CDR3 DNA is TGCGCCAGCAGCTTGGCCGGCGGCAAGGGGCAGTTCTTC.

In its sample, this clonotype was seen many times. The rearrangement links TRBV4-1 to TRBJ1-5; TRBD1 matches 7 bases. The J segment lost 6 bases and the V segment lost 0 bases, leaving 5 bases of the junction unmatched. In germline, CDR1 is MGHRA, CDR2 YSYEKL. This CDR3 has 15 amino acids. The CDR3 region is CASSQEPQGVQPQHF. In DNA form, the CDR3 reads TGCGCCAGCAGCCAAGAACCTCAGGGGGTTCAGCCCCAGCATTTT.

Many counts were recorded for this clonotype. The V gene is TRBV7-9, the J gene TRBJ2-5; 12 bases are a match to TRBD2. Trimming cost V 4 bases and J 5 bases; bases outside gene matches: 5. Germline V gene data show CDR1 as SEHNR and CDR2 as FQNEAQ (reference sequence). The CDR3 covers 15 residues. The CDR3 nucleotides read TGTGCCAGCAGCTCGGGACTAGCGGGTGGGGAGACCCAGTACTTC. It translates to CASSSGLAGGETQYF.

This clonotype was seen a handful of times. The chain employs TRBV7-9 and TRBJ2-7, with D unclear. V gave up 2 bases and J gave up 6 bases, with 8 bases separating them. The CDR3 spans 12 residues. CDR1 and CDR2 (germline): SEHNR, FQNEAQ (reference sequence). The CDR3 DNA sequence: TGTGCCAGCAGCTTAAATAGGATCGAGCAGTACTTC. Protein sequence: CASSLNRIEQYF.

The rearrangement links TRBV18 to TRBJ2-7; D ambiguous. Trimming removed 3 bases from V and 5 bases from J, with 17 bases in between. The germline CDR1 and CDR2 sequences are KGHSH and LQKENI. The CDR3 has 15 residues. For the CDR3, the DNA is TGTGCCAGCTCACCGAGTTTAGTCTTGTCAAACGAGCAGTACTTC. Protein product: CASSPSLVLSNEQYF.

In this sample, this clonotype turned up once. CDR3: CASTYGARVESGELFF. The CDR3, as DNA: TGTGCCAGTACTTATGGGGCCAGGGTGGAGTCCGGGGAGCTGTTTTTT. The genes are TRBV19 and TRBJ2-2; D is possibly TRBD1 (5 bases). From germline, CDR1 is LNHDA and CDR2 SQIVND (reference sequence). Trimming took off 7 bases at V and 6 bases at J, with 21 bases between the two ends. The CDR3 loop spans 16 amino acids. The full variable domain, in which reference TRBV19 and TRBJ2-2 provide the parts outside the CDR3, is DGGITQSPKYLFRKEGQNVTLSCEQNLNHDAMYWYRQDPGQGLRLIYYSQIVNDFQKGDIAEGYSVSREKKESFPLTVTSAQKNPTAFYLCASTYGARVESGELFFGEGSRLTVL.

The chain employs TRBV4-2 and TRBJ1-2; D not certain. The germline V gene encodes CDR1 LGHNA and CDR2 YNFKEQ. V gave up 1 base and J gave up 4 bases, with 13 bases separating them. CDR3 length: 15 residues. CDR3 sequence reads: CASSQVPAGLYGYTF. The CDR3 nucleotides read TGTGCCAGCAGCCAAGTACCGGCCGGCCTCTATGGCTACACCTTC.

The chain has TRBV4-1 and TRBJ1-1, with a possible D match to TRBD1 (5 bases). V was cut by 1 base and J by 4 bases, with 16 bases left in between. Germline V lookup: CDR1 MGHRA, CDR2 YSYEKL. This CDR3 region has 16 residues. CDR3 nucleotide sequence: TGCGCCAGCAGCCAAGGAAAGGGCAGGGTGGGCACTGAAGCTTTCTTT. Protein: CASSQGKGRVGTEAFF.

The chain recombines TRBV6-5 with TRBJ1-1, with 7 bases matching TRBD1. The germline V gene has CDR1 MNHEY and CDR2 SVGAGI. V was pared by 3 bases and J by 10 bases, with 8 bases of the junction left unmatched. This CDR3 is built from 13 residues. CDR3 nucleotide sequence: TGTGCCAGCAGTTATTCCGACAGGGAGAGAGCTTTCTTT. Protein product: CASSYSDRERAFF.

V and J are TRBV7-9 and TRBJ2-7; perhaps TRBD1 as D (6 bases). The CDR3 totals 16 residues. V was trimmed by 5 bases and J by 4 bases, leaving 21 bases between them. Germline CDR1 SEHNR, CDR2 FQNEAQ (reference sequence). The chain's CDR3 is CASSASTGARGYEQYF. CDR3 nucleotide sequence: TGTGCCAGCAGCGCCTCGACTGGCGCCAGGGGATACGAGCAGTACTTC.

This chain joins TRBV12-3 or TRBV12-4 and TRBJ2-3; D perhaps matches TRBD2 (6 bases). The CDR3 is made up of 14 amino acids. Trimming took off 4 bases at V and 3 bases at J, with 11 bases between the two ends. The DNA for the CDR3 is TGTGCCAGCAGTTCGGGGGTTCGGACAGATACGCAGTATTTT. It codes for CASSSGVRTDTQYF.

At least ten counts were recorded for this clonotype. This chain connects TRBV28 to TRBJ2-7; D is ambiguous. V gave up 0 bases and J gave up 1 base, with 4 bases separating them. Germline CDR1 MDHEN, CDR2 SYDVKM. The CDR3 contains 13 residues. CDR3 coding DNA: TGTGCCAGCAGTTTATGGTCTTCCTACGAGCAGTACTTC. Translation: CASSLWSSYEQYF.